The TCR beta chain described here comes from a study of human T cells and chemical hapten exposure. Stated time point: patch test 2, 6 weeks after DPC sensitization. Stated treatment: therapeutic diphenylcyclopropenone sensitization with weekly scalp DPC. Extraction of total RNA was performed on unfractionated whole blood. Study results and caveats: Unchanged with DPC sensitization were TCRs above 1 in 1000 frequency.

As regards this clonotype: The antigen is unknown.

The CDR3 extends over 15 amino acids. Germline CDR1 reads MNHNY; CDR2 reads SVGAGI (reference sequence). Deletions cut 5 bases from V and 2 bases from J, with 14 bases between. In TCRdb, the RACE reads were re-called with MiXCR into one record per CDR3 protein. The repertoire holds 95,000 or so distinct CDR3 sequences, with roughly an eighth as singletons. The TCR was taken from a middle-aged woman with alopecia areata. Some clones in this sample may be carry-over from other donors' samples. This material consisted of whole blood, taken in connection with sensitization to the hapten diphenylcyclopropenone (DPC). The chain carries TRBV6-6 and TRBJ2-3; no firm D call. CDR3 protein: CASSLQRRFTDTQYF. CDR3 DNA sequence: TGTGCCAGCAGTCTCCAGCGCCGATTCACAGATACGCAGTATTTT.